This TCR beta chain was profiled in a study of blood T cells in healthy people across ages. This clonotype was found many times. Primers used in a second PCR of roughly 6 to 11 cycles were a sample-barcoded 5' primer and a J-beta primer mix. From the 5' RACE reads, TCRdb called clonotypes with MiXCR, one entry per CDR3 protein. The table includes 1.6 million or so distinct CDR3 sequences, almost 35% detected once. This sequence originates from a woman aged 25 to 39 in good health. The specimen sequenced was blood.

CDR3 coding DNA: TGTGCCAGCAGTTTTACAGGGAAGTACGAGCAGTACTTC. Translating it yields CASSFTGKYEQYF. This chain joins TRBV27 and TRBJ2-7; D possibly corresponds to TRBD1 (6 bases). Trimming left V 3 bases short and J 4 bases short, with 10 bases between. CDR3 length: 13 residues. CDR1 is MNHEY, CDR2 SMNVEV, per germline (reference sequence).